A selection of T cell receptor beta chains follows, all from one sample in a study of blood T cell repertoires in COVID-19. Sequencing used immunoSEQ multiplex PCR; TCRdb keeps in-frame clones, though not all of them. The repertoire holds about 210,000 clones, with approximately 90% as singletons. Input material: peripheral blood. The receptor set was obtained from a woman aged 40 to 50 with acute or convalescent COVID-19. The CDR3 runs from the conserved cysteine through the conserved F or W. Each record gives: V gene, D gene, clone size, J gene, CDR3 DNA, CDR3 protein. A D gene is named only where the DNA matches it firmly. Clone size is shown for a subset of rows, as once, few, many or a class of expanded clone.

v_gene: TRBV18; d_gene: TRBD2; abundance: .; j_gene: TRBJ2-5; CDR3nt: TGTGCCAGCTCACCTCTCGGCGGGGGTGAGACCCAGTACTTC; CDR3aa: CASSPLGGGETQYF
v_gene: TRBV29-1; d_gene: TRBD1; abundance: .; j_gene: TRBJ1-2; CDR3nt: TGCAGCGTCGTGAACAGGGGACTTAACTATGGCTACACCTTC; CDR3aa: CSVVNRGLNYGYTF
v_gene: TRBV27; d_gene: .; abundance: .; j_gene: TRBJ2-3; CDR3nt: TGTGCCAGCAGTGCAAGCTGGTCTCGATACACAGATACGCAGTATTTT; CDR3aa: CASSASWSRYTDTQYF
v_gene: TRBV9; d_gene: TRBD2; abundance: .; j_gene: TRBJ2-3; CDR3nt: TGTGCCAGCAGCGTAGGGCTAGCGGGGGGACCCCGTGCTAGCACAGATACGCAGTATTTT; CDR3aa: CASSVGLAGGPRASTDTQYF
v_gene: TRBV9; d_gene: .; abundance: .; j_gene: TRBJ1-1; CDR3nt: TGTGCCAGCAGCGTCGGGTTCAGTCAGAACACTGAAGCTTTCTTT; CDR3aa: CASSVGFSQNTEAFF
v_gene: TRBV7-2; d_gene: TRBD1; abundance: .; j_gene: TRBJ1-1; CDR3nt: TGTGCCAGCGCTCGGGACAGCCAAAACACTGAAGCTTTCTTT; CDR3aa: CASARDSQNTEAFF
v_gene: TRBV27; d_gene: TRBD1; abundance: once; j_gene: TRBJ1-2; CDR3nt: TGTGCCAGCAGTGTGACCGGGACAGGGGGCAATGGCTACACCTTC; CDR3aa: CASSVTGTGGNGYTF
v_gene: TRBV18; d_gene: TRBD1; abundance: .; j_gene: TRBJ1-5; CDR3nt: TGTGCCAGCTCCCCGACAGGGGATAATAGCAATCAGCCCCAGCATTTT; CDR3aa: CASSPTGDNSNQPQHF
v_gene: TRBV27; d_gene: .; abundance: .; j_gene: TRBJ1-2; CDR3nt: TGTGCCAGCAGTTCGCCGACACAGGGAGGGGGCTACACCTTC; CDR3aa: CASSSPTQGGGYTF
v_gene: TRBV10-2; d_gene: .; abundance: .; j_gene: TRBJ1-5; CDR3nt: TGCGCCAGCAGTGATGACAGTGGTAGCAATCAGCCCCAGCATTTT; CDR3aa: CASSDDSGSNQPQHF
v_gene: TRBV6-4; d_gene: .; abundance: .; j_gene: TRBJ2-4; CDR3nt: TGTGCCAGCAGTGAAGAGTTAGGCAGGGGCATTCAGTACTTC; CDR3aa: CASSEELGRGIQYF
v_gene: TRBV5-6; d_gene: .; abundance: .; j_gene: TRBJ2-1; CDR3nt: TGTGCCAGCAGCTTGGCGGGGTCCTATGAGCAGTTCTTC; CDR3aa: CASSLAGSYEQFF
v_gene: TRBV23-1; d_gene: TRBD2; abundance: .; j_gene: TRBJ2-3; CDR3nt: TGCGCCAGCAGTCGCCCCCAGGTGGGCGGGGGGATCGTCAAAGATACGCAGTATTTT; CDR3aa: CASSRPQVGGGIVKDTQYF
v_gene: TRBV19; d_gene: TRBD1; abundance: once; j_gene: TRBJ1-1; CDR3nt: TGTGCCAGTAGCTCCGTGGACAGGGGGGGTGAAGCTTTCTTT; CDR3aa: CASSSVDRGGEAFF
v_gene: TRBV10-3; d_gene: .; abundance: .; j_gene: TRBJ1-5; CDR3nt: TGTGCCATCAGTGGTTCAGGGGGCAATCAGCCCCAGCATTTT; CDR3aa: CAISGSGGNQPQHF
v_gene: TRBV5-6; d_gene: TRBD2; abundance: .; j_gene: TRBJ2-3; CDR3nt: TGTGCCAGCAGCTTGTGGACTAGCTTTACGCAGTATTTT; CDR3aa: CASSLWTSFTQYF
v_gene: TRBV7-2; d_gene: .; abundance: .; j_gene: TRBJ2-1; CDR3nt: TGTGCCAGCACCTCCGGGAATGAGCAGTTCTTC; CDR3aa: CASTSGNEQFF
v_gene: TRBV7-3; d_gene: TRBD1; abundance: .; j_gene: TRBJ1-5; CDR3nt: TGTGCCAGCAGCTTCTGTCAGGGGGCGCGGGGCAATCAGCCCCAGCATTTT; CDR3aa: CASSFCQGARGNQPQHF
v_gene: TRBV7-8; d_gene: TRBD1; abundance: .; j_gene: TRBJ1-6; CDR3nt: TGTGCCAGCAGCTCCTCCAAAGGGGGCGGTAATTCACCCCTCCACTTT; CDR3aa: CASSSSKGGGNSPLHF
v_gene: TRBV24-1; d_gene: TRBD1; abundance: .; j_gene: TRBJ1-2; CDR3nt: TGTGCCACCAGACAGGGGGGGGACTATGGCTACACCTTC; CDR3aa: CATRQGGDYGYTF